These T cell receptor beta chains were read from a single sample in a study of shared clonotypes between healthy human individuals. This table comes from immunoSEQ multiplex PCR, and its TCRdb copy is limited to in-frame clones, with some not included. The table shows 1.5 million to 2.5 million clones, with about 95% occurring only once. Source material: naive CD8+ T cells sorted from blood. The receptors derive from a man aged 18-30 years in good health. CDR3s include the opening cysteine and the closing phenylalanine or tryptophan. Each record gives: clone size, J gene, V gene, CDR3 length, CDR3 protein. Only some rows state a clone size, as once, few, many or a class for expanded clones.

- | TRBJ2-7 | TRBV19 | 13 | CASTSGQTYEQYF
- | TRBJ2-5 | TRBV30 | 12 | CAWSSGQETQYF
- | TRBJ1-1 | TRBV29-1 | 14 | CSASGQGSNTEAFF
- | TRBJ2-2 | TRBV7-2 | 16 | CASSLLFGGSAGELFF
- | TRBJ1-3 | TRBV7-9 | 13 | CASSPSTDLAIYF
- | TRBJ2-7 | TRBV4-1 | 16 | CASSQEIWLRSGEQYF
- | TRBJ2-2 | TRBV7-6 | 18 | CASSFLTEAGGPNGELFF
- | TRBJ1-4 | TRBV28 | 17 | CASSAPPRITTNEKLFF
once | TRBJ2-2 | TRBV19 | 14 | CATEAGQSTGELFF
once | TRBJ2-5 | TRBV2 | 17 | CASSDPSGGANQETQYF
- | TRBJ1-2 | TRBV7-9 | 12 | CASSLPREGYTF
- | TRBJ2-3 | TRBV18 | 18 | CASSPFAGTSGSTDTQYF
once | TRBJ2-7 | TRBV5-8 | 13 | CASPMAISYEQYF
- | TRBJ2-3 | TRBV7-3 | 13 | CASSTGPTDTQYF
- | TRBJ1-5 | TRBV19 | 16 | CASSIEPGLLNQPQHF
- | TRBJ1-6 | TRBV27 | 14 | CASSPTGSNSPLHF
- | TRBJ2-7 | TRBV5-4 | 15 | CASSLGGTATYEQYF
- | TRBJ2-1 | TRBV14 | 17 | CASSQPENGLAGREQFF
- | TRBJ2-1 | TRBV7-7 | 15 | CASSPETSGNVEQFF
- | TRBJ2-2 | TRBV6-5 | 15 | CASLKSGTRTGELFF
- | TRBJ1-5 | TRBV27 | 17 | CASSLSWGGQINQPQHF
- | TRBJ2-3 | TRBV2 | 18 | CASSERDGLAEGRDTQYF
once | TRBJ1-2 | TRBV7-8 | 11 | CASSGAHGYTF
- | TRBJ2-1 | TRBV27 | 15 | CASSLLAGGQDEQFF